The 14 T cell receptor beta chains given below trace back to one sample, sequenced in a study of blood T cell repertoires in COVID-19. Clones were sequenced by immunoSEQ multiplex PCR, and TCRdb holds only the in-frame ones, with some missing. Found here are 350,000 or so clones, more than 70% of them singletons; the top ten hold 3.5% to 4%. The sequenced material came from peripheral blood. The receptors were sampled from a woman aged 55-69 years with COVID-19, enrolled during active disease.

The chain joins TRBV5-1 to TRBJ1-6, with D possibly TRBD1 on 5 matching bases. The germline V gene has CDR1 SGHRS and CDR2 YFSETQ. The ends were cut back, 1 base at V and 9 bases at J, with 23 bases in the middle. The CDR3 spans 18 residues. The CDR3 sequence is CASSLLGPGRVNSSPLHF. CDR3 sequence (DNA): TGCGCCAGCAGCTTGCTCGGACCCGGCAGGGTGAATAGTTCACCCCTCCACTTT.

This chain joins TRBV3-1 (or the pseudogene TRBV3-2) and TRBJ1-3; weak D call: TRBD1 (6 bases). Trimming shortened V by 8 bases and J by 0 bases, and 14 bases separated the two germline ends. Germline loops: CDR1 LGHDT, CDR2 YNNKEL (reference sequence). This CDR3 comprises 15 residues. CDR3 sequence reads: CASGLRTASGNTIYF. DNA of the CDR3: TGTGCCAGCGGCCTAAGGACAGCCTCTGGAAACACCATATATTTT.

This rearrangement joins TRBV7-9 to TRBJ1-1, with TRBD1 as a possible D gene (6 bases). Germline assignment: CDR1 SEHNR and CDR2 FQNEAQ (reference sequence). Between the trimmed V and J ends, which lost 8 bases and 4 bases, there was a span of 14 bases. This CDR3 has 13 residues. CDR3 sequence (DNA): TGTGCCAGCTCAGTACAGGGAATCACTGAAGCTTTCTTT. This encodes CASSVQGITEAFF. The entire variable domain, with the rest obtained from reference TRBV7-9 and TRBJ1-1, is as follows: DTGVSQNPRHKITKRGQNVTFRCDPISEHNRLYWYRQTLGQGPEFLTYFQNEAQLEKSRLLSDRFSAERPKGSFSTLEIQRTEQGDSAMYLCASSVQGITEAFFGQGTRLTVV.

The gene calls are TRBV14 and TRBJ1-2; D is unclear. The germline V gene encodes CDR1 SGHDN and CDR2 FVKESK. This CDR3 has 14 amino acids. V dropped 1 base and J dropped 5 bases, with 11 bases sitting between them. The DNA of the CDR3 is TGTGCCAGCAGCCAAGGCGGCCGGCCTTATGGCTACACCTTC. Translation gives CASSQGGRPYGYTF. Complete variable domain (other parts from reference TRBV14 and TRBJ1-2): EAGVTQFPSHSVIEKGQTVTLRCDPISGHDNLYWYRRVMGKEIKFLLHFVKESKQDESGMPNNRFLAERTGGTYSTLKVQPAELEDSGVYFCASSQGGRPYGYTFGSGTRLTVV.

A single count supports this clone. The chain links TRBV3-1 (or the pseudogene TRBV3-2) to TRBJ2-1; 8 bases align to TRBD2. The CDR3 sequence is 15 residues long. The V gene's germline CDR1 is LGHDT and CDR2 YNNKEL (reference sequence). With 1 base clipped from V and 9 bases from J, the junction kept 8 bases outside the gene matches. Here the CDR3 DNA reads TGTGCCAGCAGCCAAGTCGGGGGGGCGGTCTCTGAGCAGTTCTTC. Residues: CASSQVGGAVSEQFF.

The J gene is TRBJ1-4, the V gene TRBV6-5, with a weak D call TRBD1 (5 bases). The CDR3 has 14 residues. V lost 6 bases to trimming and J lost 2 bases, with 10 bases between them. Germline-derived CDR1 and CDR2 are MNHEY and SVGAGI. For the CDR3, the DNA is TGTGCCAGCAGAAAGGGGATCACTAATGAAAAACTGTTTTTT. Translation gives CASRKGITNEKLFF.

This chain connects TRBV4-1 to TRBJ1-2; D gene unclear. Trimming shortened V by 4 bases and J by 4 bases, and 13 bases separated the two germline ends. This CDR3 region has 14 residues. Germline V gene data show CDR1 as MGHRA and CDR2 as YSYEKL. This CDR3 reads CASSPRFEVYGYTF. The DNA of the CDR3 is TGCGCCAGCAGCCCCCGCTTTGAGGTCTATGGCTACACCTTC.

The chain couples TRBV5-1 to TRBJ1-5, with D unclear. The length of the CDR3 is 15 residues. Germline CDR1 SGHRS, CDR2 YFSETQ. The germline V and J ends were trimmed by 1 base and 2 bases, with 10 bases remaining between them. The CDR3 spells CASSLSGGGNQPQHF. CDR3 DNA sequence: TGCGCCAGCAGCTTGTCGGGAGGTGGCAATCAGCCCCAGCATTTT. Full variable domain (rest looked up from reference TRBV5-1 and TRBJ1-5): KAGVTQTPRYLIKTRGQQVTLSCSPISGHRSVSWYQQTPGQGLQFLFEYFSETQRNKGNFPGRFSGRQFSNSRSEMNVSTLELGDSALYLCASSLSGGGNQPQHFGDGTRLSIL.

V and J are TRBV28 and TRBJ1-2, with TRBD1 matching over 8 bases. V was pared by 6 bases and J by 2 bases, with 5 bases of the junction left unmatched. The CDR3 contains 14 residues. The V gene's germline CDR1 is MDHEN and CDR2 SYDVKM. The CDR3 here is CASRTRTGNYGYTF. Here the CDR3 DNA reads TGTGCCAGCAGGACCCGGACAGGGAACTATGGCTACACCTTC.

The gene calls are TRBV10-3 and TRBJ1-1, with TRBD1 identical over 7 bases. J gave up 0 bases and V 2 bases, and 3 bases lay outside the gene matches. The germline V gene has CDR1 ENHRY and CDR2 SYGVKD. This CDR3 comprises 15 residues. The chain's CDR3 is CAISERGGLNTEAFF. The CDR3 coding sequence is TGTGCCATCAGTGAGCGAGGGGGCCTGAACACTGAAGCTTTCTTT.

The V and J genes are TRBV9 and TRBJ2-1; D is perhaps TRBD2 (7 bases). Germline CDR1 reads SGDLS; CDR2 reads YYNGEE. CDR3 length: 14 amino acids. Trimming removed 3 bases at V and 6 bases at J, with 13 bases between. The CDR3 coding sequence is TGTGCCAGCAGCGGGGAGGGGACAATCAATGAGCAGTTCTTC. Its protein product is CASSGEGTINEQFF.

CDR3 protein: CASAGEYPGGGDGYTF. Here the CDR3 DNA reads TGTGCCAGCGCCGGGGAATACCCAGGGGGCGGGGATGGCTACACCTTC. The rearrangement links TRBV2 to TRBJ1-2, with 8 bases fitting TRBD1. CDR1 and CDR2 (germline): SNHLY, FYNNEI. V gave up 8 bases and J gave up 6 bases; unmatched junction bases: 17. The CDR3 is 16 residues long.

In nucleotides, the CDR3 is TGTGCCAGCAGTTATGCGGGACTAGCGGGGGGTCCCACCGGGGAGCTGTTTTTT. It translates to CASSYAGLAGGPTGELFF. The chain joins TRBV6-2 or TRBV6-3 to TRBJ2-2; TRBD2 aligns across 15 bases. Per the germline V gene, CDR1 is MNHEY and CDR2 is SVGEGT. The CDR3 runs to 18 residues. J gave up 4 bases and V 3 bases, and 6 bases lay outside the gene matches.

The chain combines TRBV6-6 with TRBJ2-1; TRBD2 agrees at 7 bases. The CDR3 loop spans 16 amino acids. The junction had 10 bases not matched to a gene; V was cut back by 6 bases and J by 2 bases. Germline V gene lookup returns CDR1 MNHNY and CDR2 SVGAGI (reference sequence). As DNA, the CDR3 is TGTGCCAGCAGCGACCGTTTTGGGGGGGCCTACAATGAGCAGTTCTTC. The encoded protein is CASSDRFGGAYNEQFF.